These 21 T cell receptor beta chains came from one sample sequenced in a study of T cells in Graves' hyperthyroidism and ophthalmopathy. TCR beta CDR3 region amplification was performed from RNA transcripts. Using the HTBI primer set, a first-round RT-PCR was run on the TCR CDR3. Each CDR3 protein is one row after TCRdb ran MiXCR on the multiplex PCR reads. The table includes roughly 600,000 distinct CDR3 sequences, roughly 15% detected once. The sequenced material came from blood. Receptor source: a woman aged 50 to 60 with Graves' ophthalmopathy.

This clonotype was seen repeatedly, ten times or more. In DNA form, the CDR3 reads TGTGCCAGCAGCTCAAAGGCAGACTCCTACGAGCAGTACTTC. This encodes CASSSKADSYEQYF. The J gene is TRBJ2-7, the V gene TRBV7-2; D uncertain. The CDR3 consists of 14 residues. Per the germline V gene, CDR1 is SGHTA and CDR2 is FQGNSA. V was trimmed by 4 bases and J by 0 bases, leaving 10 bases between them.

As to this clonotype: Being one base from a much bigger clone, this may be a read error. The chain carries TRBV25-1 and TRBJ2-5, with D tentatively TRBD1 or TRBD2 (5 bases each). Germline CDR1 is MGHDK and CDR2 is SYGVNS. The CDR3 length is 16 residues. This chain's CDR3 is CAGSEYLGPTGETQYF. CDR3 DNA: TGTGCCGGCAGTGAATACTTGGGACCCACCGGGGAGACCCAGTACTTC. The variable domain in full, with the rest retrieved from reference TRBV25-1 and TRBJ2-5, is EADIYQTPRYLVIGTGKKITLECSQTMGHDKMYWYQQDPGMELHLIHYSYGVNSTEKGDLSSESTVSRIRTEHFPLTLESARPSHTSQYLCAGSEYLGPTGETQYFGPGTRLLVL.

This clonotype was detected many times. The V and J genes are TRBV12-3 or TRBV12-4 and TRBJ1-2; TRBD1 is a possible D gene (5 bases). Trimming removed 6 bases from V and 4 bases from J, with 18 bases in between. The CDR3 is 15 residues long. CDR3 in amino acids: CASRPNRRQPYGYTF. The CDR3 DNA sequence: TGTGCCAGCAGACCTAACAGGAGACAACCCTATGGCTACACCTTC.

This clonotype was seen only a few times. A much larger clonotype is one base distant, so this may be a read error. This CDR3 fails to terminate in the conserved phenylalanine or tryptophan, so it likely reflects a read error. The chain is built from TRBV3-1 and TRBJ2-7, with D perhaps matching TRBD1 (5 bases). Trimming removed 5 bases at V and 2 bases at J, with 13 bases between. Germline V gene lookup returns CDR1 LGHDT and CDR2 YNNKEL (reference sequence). CDR3 length: 14 residues. The CDR3 coding sequence is TGTGCCAGCAGCGCCAGGGTGAGCGCCTACGAGCAGTACCTC. Residues: CASSARVSAYEQYL.

J is TRBJ2-6 and V is TRBV20-1; 7 bases align to TRBD1. CDR1 and CDR2 (germline): DFQATT, SNEGSKA (reference sequence). V shed 3 bases and J 0 bases; nucleotides not matched to a gene: 8. The CDR3 has 17 amino acids. For the CDR3, the DNA is TGCAGTGCTAGTGGGCAGGGGGAAAGCTCTGGGGCCAACGTCCTGACTTTC. Protein: CSASGQGESSGANVLTF.

In this sample, this clonotype turned up a few times. This chain joins TRBV3-1 and TRBJ2-7; either TRBD1 or TRBD2 may fit D (5 bases each). The CDR3 spans 14 residues. Germline V gene data show CDR1 as LGHDT and CDR2 as YNNKEL (reference sequence). The V end lost 4 bases, the J end lost 8 bases, and 18 bases lay between the germline ends. The CDR3 loop is CASSPASGAPKQYF. The CDR3 region has the DNA TGTGCCAGCAGCCCAGCGTCCGGGGCCCCCAAGCAGTACTTC.

This clonotype was seen only a few times. This chain links TRBV5-1 with TRBJ1-4, with TRBD1 matching over 9 bases. Unmatched junction bases numbered 5, after V lost 5 bases and J lost 6 bases. CDR1 is SGHRS and CDR2 is YFSETQ in the germline V gene. The CDR3 length is 14 residues. The DNA of the CDR3 is TGCGCCAGCAGAGGGGGGACAGGGTATGAAAAACTGTTTTTT. Amino acids: CASRGGTGYEKLFF.

This clonotype was detected a few times. The chain couples TRBV28 to TRBJ2-7; D may be TRBD1 or TRBD2 (6 bases each). This CDR3 is built from 16 residues. The ends were cut back, 2 bases at V and 4 bases at J, with 18 bases in the middle. CDR1 MDHEN and CDR2 SYDVKM come from the germline V gene. The CDR3 spells CASSLGSRGRGYEQYF. The CDR3 DNA sequence: TGTGCCAGCAGTTTAGGGAGCCGGGGGCGCGGATACGAGCAGTACTTC.

This clonotype was seen many times. J is TRBJ2-7 and V is TRBV28, with a weak D call TRBD1 (7 bases). This CDR3 contains 14 residues. V gave up 3 bases and J gave up 3 bases, with 12 bases separating them. Germline V lookup: CDR1 MDHEN, CDR2 SYDVKM. DNA of the CDR3: TGTGCCAGCAGTTTTGCCAGGGGGGTCTACGAGCAGTACTTC. Translated: CASSFARGVYEQYF.

The gene calls are TRBV9 and TRBJ1-6; D not resolved. This CDR3 is 13 amino acids long. Germline CDR1 is SGDLS and CDR2 is YYNGEE. The V end was cut by 0 bases, the J end by 9 bases, with 7 bases between. The CDR3 region is CASSVGPISPLHF. In DNA, the CDR3 is TGTGCCAGCAGCGTAGGTCCGATTTCACCCCTCCACTTT.

This clonotype was recorded at least ten times. The chain has TRBV5-1 and TRBJ2-3; 8 nucleotides match TRBD2. The V and J ends lost 4 bases and 6 bases, in that order; junction bases with no gene match: 10. CDR1 SGHRS and CDR2 YFSETQ come from the germline V gene. This CDR3 comprises 15 residues. Here the CDR3 reads CASSHPLAEGDTQYF. The DNA for the CDR3 is TGCGCCAGCAGCCACCCACTAGCGGAAGGCGATACGCAGTATTTT.

There are many counts of this clonotype. The chain carries TRBV6-1 and TRBJ2-1, with D unresolved. The germline gives CDR1 MNHNS, CDR2 SASEGT. Trimming stripped 6 bases from V and 6 bases from J, with 6 bases between. CDR3 size: 11 residues. CDR3 loop: CASRMSNEQFF. The CDR3 nucleotides are TGTGCCAGCAGGATGTCCAATGAGCAGTTCTTC.

This clonotype has at least ten counts. J is TRBJ1-4 and V is TRBV20-1; D gene uncertain. Germline V gene data show CDR1 as DFQATT and CDR2 as SNEGSKA (reference sequence). This CDR3 spans 14 amino acids. Trimming pared 5 bases from V and 0 bases from J, leaving 10 bases between. CDR3 nucleotides: TGCAGTGCTCCCCTGACACCAACTAATGAAAAACTGTTTTTT. This codes for CSAPLTPTNEKLFF.

The chain employs TRBV19 and TRBJ2-3, with 7 nucleotides matching TRBD2. CDR1 and CDR2 (germline): LNHDA, SQIVND (reference sequence). The CDR3 runs to 16 residues. Losses at the gene ends were 3 bases for V and 0 bases for J; bases not matched to a gene: 6. The CDR3 is CASSIQAGPSTDTQYF. The CDR3 DNA follows: TGTGCCAGTAGTATTCAAGCGGGACCTAGCACAGATACGCAGTATTTT.

This clonotype showed up many times. The chain carries TRBV10-3 and TRBJ1-1; 7 bases are a match to TRBD1. The CDR3 extends over 13 amino acids. The trim removed 8 bases at V and 0 bases at J, leaving 3 bases unmatched. CDR1 and CDR2 (germline): ENHRY, SYGVKD. DNA of the CDR3: TGTGCCATCCAGGACAGGATGAACACTGAAGCTTTCTTT. Protein: CAIQDRMNTEAFF.

This clonotype showed up just a few times. The gene calls are TRBV12-3 or TRBV12-4 and TRBJ1-4, with D unclear. V lost 4 bases and J lost 6, with 9 bases in between. This CDR3 contains 13 residues. This CDR3 is CASSWLSDEKLFF. The CDR3 DNA reads TGTGCCAGCAGTTGGTTGAGTGATGAAAAACTGTTTTTT.

This clonotype was counted ten times or more. The genes are TRBV2 and TRBJ2-3; TRBD2 matches 8 bases. J gave up 6 bases and V 6 bases, and 14 bases lay outside the gene matches. The CDR3 extends over 16 amino acids. Per the germline V gene, CDR1 is SNHLY and CDR2 is FYNNEI. The CDR3 region has the DNA TGTGCCAGCAGCCCGGTGGGGAGCGGGAGCCTCGATACGCAGTATTTT. This sequence encodes CASSPVGSGSLDTQYF.

This clonotype has at least ten counts. The chain combines TRBV29-1 with TRBJ2-1, with 7 positions matching TRBD1. CDR3 length: 14 amino acids. Looked up from germline, CDR1 is SQVTM and CDR2 is ANQGSEA. V trimming: 3 bases; J trimming: 4 bases; junction bases outside the gene matches: 6. As DNA, the CDR3 is TGCAGCGTTGATTCCGGGACAGCTTACAATGAGCAGTTCTTC. This codes for CSVDSGTAYNEQFF.

The rearrangement links TRBV7-9 to TRBJ2-3; the match to TRBD2 covers 14 bases. The J segment lost 4 bases and the V segment lost 6 bases, leaving 6 bases of the junction unmatched. The CDR3 is 16 residues long. Germline assignment: CDR1 SEHNR and CDR2 FQNEAQ (reference sequence). The CDR3 sequence: CASSYGTSGSADTQYF. The CDR3 DNA sequence: TGTGCCAGCAGTTACGGGACTAGCGGGAGTGCAGATACGCAGTATTTT.

This clonotype was detected ten times or more. The chain joins TRBV11-2 to TRBJ1-1; maybe TRBD1 (6 bases). This CDR3 is 16 amino acids long. V was clipped by 2 bases and J by 4 bases, with 17 bases between them. Germline values: CDR1 SGHAT, CDR2 FQNNGV. The CDR3 sequence: CASSLIRGGRGTEAFF. DNA of the CDR3: TGTGCCAGCAGCTTAATAAGGGGGGGCCGGGGCACTGAAGCTTTCTTT.

In regard to this clonotype: A much larger clone differs from this one at a single base, so this may be a read error. This rearrangement joins TRBV11-2 to TRBJ2-5; no reliable D call. V was trimmed by 7 bases and J by 7 bases, leaving 19 bases between them. The length of the CDR3 is 14 residues. Looked up from germline, CDR1 is SGHAT and CDR2 is FQNNGV. For the CDR3, the DNA is TGTGCCAGCACTAAGGGTCTGGTTGAAGGGACCCAGTACTTC. Translated, it gives CASTKGLVEGTQYF.